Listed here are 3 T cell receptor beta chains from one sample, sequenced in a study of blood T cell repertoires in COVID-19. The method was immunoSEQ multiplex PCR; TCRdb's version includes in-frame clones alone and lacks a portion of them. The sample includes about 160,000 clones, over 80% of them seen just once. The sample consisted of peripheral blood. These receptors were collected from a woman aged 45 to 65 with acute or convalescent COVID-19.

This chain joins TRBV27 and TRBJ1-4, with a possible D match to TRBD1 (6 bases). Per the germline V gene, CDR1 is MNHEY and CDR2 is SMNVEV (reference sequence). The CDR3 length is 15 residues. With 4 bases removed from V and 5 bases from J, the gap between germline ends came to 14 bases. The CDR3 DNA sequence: TGTGCCAGCAGTTCCGGGACACTAAGAAATGAAAAACTGTTTTTT. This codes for CASSSGTLRNEKLFF.

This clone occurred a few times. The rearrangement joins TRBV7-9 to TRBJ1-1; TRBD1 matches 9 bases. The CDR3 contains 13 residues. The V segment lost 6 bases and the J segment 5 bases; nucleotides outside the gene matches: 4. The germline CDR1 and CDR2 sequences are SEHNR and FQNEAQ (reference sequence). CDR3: CASSFDRGTEAFF. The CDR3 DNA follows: TGTGCCAGCAGTTTTGACAGGGGGACTGAAGCTTTCTTT.

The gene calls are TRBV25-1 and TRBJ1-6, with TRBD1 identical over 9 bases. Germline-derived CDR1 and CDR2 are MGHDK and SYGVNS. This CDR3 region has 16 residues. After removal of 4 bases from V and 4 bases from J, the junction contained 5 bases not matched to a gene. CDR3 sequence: CASSAGTGRYNSPLHF. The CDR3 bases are TGTGCCAGCAGTGCCGGGACAGGGAGATATAATTCACCCCTCCACTTT.